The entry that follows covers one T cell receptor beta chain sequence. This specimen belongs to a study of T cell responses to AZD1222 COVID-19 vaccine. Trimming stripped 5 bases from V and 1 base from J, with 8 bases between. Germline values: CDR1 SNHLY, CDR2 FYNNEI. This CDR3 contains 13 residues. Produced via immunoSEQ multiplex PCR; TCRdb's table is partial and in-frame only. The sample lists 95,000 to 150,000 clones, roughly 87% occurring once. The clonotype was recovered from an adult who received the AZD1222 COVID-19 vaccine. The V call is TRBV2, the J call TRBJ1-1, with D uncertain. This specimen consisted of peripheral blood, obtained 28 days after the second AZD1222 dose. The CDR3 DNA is TGTGCCAGCAGTTATACACCGAACACTGAAGCTTTCTTT. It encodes CASSYTPNTEAFF.